These T cell receptor beta chains were read from a single sample in a study of regulatory T cells in long-lasting Graves disease. TCRdb fed the multiplex PCR reads into MiXCR, producing one record per CDR3 protein. The sample has 300,000 to 350,000 distinct CDR3 sequences, roughly a fifth seen once. This material consisted of peripheral blood mononuclear cells (PBMCs), taken when the disease was refractory, from a patient treated with antithyroid drugs. All receptors come from a female donor with Graves disease. CDR3s include the opening cysteine and the closing phenylalanine or tryptophan. The D gene is left open where the match is weak. Clone size is shown for a subset of rows, as once, few, many or a class of expanded clone.

D gene	clone size	V gene	J gene	CDR3 protein	CDR3 DNA
-	-	TRBV7-2	TRBJ2-7	CASGSGWGPTYEQYF	TGTGCCAGCGGGAGTGGGTGGGGGCCCACCTACGAGCAGTACTTC
TRBD1	many	TRBV2	TRBJ2-7	CASTGTGAYEQYF	TGTGCCAGCACTGGGACAGGGGCCTACGAGCAGTACTTC
-	many	TRBV6-2/TRBV6-3	TRBJ2-7	CASSPPGTLSYEQYF	TGTGCCAGCAGTCCTCCCGGGACACTATCCTACGAGCAGTACTTC
TRBD2	-	TRBV28	TRBJ2-1	CASRLAGREQFF	TGTGCCAGCCGCCTAGCGGGACGCGAGCAGTTCTTC
-	-	TRBV7-9	TRBJ1-3	CASSPLAGFGNTIYF	TGTGCCAGCAGCCCCCTAGCAGGGTTTGGAAACACCATATATTTT
TRBD1	few	TRBV20-1	TRBJ1-1	CSARQGANTEAFF	TGCAGTGCTAGACAGGGGGCTAACACTGAAGCTTTCTTT
-	many	TRBV12-3/TRBV12-4	TRBJ2-7	CASSLTASGDEQYF	TGTGCCAGCAGTTTAACCGCTTCAGGGGACGAGCAGTACTTC
TRBD1	-	TRBV19	TRBJ1-2	CASSIAGQGAVGYTF	TGTGCCAGTAGTATAGCGGGACAGGGGGCGGTTGGCTACACCTTC
-	-	TRBV5-1	TRBJ1-1	CASSWRGAAGAEAFF	TGCGCCAGCAGCTGGAGGGGGGCCGCGGGGGCTGAAGCTTTCTTT
-	few	TRBV20-1	TRBJ1-3	CSARVGRAAGPGNTIYF	TGCAGTGCTAGAGTTGGCCGGGCAGCGGGACCTGGAAACACCATATATTTT
TRBD1	-	TRBV27	TRBJ1-5	CASSLSYRGGQPQHF	TGTGCCAGCAGTTTATCCTACAGGGGCGGTCAGCCCCAGCATTTT
-	-	TRBV6-1	TRBJ2-7	CASSDQLPSYEQYF	TGTGCCAGCTCTGATCAGCTGCCTTCCTACGAGCAGTACTTC
-	many	TRBV28	TRBJ1-5	CASSVQSTYNQPQHF	TGTGCCAGCAGCGTCCAGAGTACATACAATCAGCCCCAGCATTTT
-	-	TRBV5-5	TRBJ2-7	CASSREVGGRGYEQYF	TGTGCCAGCAGCCGTGAAGTGGGGGGCAGAGGGTACGAGCAGTACTTC